These 28 T cell receptor beta chains were sequenced from one sample in a study of HIV-infected patients and healthy controls. Alpha and beta constant-region primers primed reverse transcription of about 500 ng RNA. Alpha and beta chain libraries were made separately by chain-specific third strand synthesis with multiplexing indices. TCRdb itself ran the 5' RACE reads through MiXCR, one entry per CDR3 protein. The sample shows 15,000 to 20,000 distinct CDR3 sequences, about 9% of them seen only once. The repertoire came from unfractionated whole blood and reflected all unsorted peripheral T cells. The material sequenced was blood. The receptor source for this set is an adult in good health.

This clonotype showed up many times. The V call is TRBV10-3, the J call TRBJ2-2; D is uncertain. Germline V gives CDR1 ENHRY, CDR2 SYGVKD. Trimming pared 0 bases from V and 7 bases from J, leaving 6 bases between. The CDR3 extends over 13 amino acids. CDR3 loop: CAISESPSGELFF. The CDR3 DNA sequence: TGTGCCATCAGTGAGTCGCCCAGCGGGGAGCTGTTTTTT.

There are a few counts of this clonotype. The chain uses TRBV20-1 and TRBJ2-1, with D unclear. Trimming shortened V by 2 bases and J by 5 bases, and 10 bases separated the two germline ends. Germline assignment: CDR1 DFQATT and CDR2 SNEGSKA (reference sequence). CDR3 length: 13 residues. For the CDR3, the DNA is TGCAGTGCTAGACAACCTCTAGACAATGAGCAGTTCTTC. Translated: CSARQPLDNEQFF.

This clonotype is termed medium-sized (0.01 to 0.1%). The chain links TRBV6-2 or TRBV6-3 to TRBJ2-3; 10 nucleotides line up with TRBD2. With 2 bases clipped from V and 3 bases from J, the junction kept 8 bases outside the gene matches. The CDR3 loop spans 17 amino acids. The germline CDR1 and CDR2 sequences are MNHEY and SVGEGT. DNA of the CDR3: TGTGCCAGCAGTTACCCTAGCGGGAGACCTTATACAGATACGCAGTATTTT. It specifies CASSYPSGRPYTDTQYF.

Many counts were recorded for this clonotype. J is TRBJ2-2 and V is TRBV5-4; 9 bases agree with TRBD1. The CDR3 contains 15 residues. Germline V lookup: CDR1 SGHNT, CDR2 YYREEE (reference sequence). V lost 5 bases and J lost 4; bases outside the gene matches: 6. In DNA form, the CDR3 reads TGTGCCAGCAGTACAGGGGGCCGTTCCACCGGGGAGCTGTTTTTT. Translated: CASSTGGRSTGELFF.

This chain connects TRBV18 to TRBJ1-1; D gene unclear. V was pared by 2 bases and J by 1 base, with 5 bases between. The CDR3 is 13 amino acids. Germline V gene lookup returns CDR1 KGHSH and CDR2 LQKENI. CDR3: CASSPNRNTEAFF. In DNA form, the CDR3 reads TGTGCCAGCTCACCAAACAGGAACACTGAAGCTTTCTTT.

Judged by abundance, this clonotype is medium-sized. The chain is built from TRBV20-1 and TRBJ2-1, with TRBD2 identical over 9 bases. The V and J ends lost 7 bases and 7 bases, in that order; junction bases with no gene match: 11. CDR1 is DFQATT and CDR2 is SNEGSKA in the germline V gene (reference sequence). The CDR3 is 14 amino acids. CDR3 loop: CSGTPGSGSNEQFF. In nucleotides, the CDR3 is TGCAGTGGTACCCCCGGTAGCGGGAGTAATGAGCAGTTCTTC.

By sample share, this clonotype is medium-sized. This chain joins TRBV24-1 and TRBJ2-6, with D possibly matching TRBD1 (5 bases). Germline assignment: CDR1 KGHDR and CDR2 SFDVKD. The length of the CDR3 is 16 residues. With 4 bases removed from V and 0 bases from J, the gap between germline ends came to 9 bases. The CDR3 reads CATSEGLSSGANVLTF. For the CDR3, the DNA is TGTGCCACCAGTGAGGGGCTGAGCTCTGGGGCCAACGTCCTGACTTTC.

This clonotype is labeled medium-sized. The chain is built from TRBV29-1 and TRBJ2-7, with TRBD2 matching 11 bases. The CDR3 consists of 14 residues. Trimming at V came to 7 bases and at J to 5 bases, leaving 10 bases not matched to a gene. Germline V gene lookup returns CDR1 SQVTM and CDR2 ANQGSEA. The CDR3 reads CSADPGTSGHEQYF. Written as DNA, the CDR3 is TGCAGCGCCGACCCCGGGACTAGCGGCCACGAGCAGTACTTC.

For this clonotype: This may come from a read error, since a much larger clone is one base off. The V call is TRBV6-4, the J call TRBJ2-2, with 7 bases aligning to TRBD2. The CDR3 sequence is 13 residues long. Germline assignment: CDR1 MRHNA and CDR2 SNTAGT. In DNA, the CDR3 is TGTGCCAGCAGTAGCGGGAACACCGGGGGGCTGTTTTTT. It yields the protein CASSSGNTGGLFF.

This clonotype was seen a handful of times. The chain combines TRBV28 with TRBJ2-2, with a tentative D call TRBD2 (6 bases). Deletions cut 4 bases from V and 3 bases from J, with 9 bases between. This CDR3 is built from 14 residues. CDR1 MDHEN and CDR2 SYDVKM come from the germline V gene. The CDR3 bases are TGTGCCAGCAGTTGGGACTCCCACACCGGGGAGCTGTTTTTT. Translated: CASSWDSHTGELFF.

This clonotype was seen at least ten times. The chain is built from TRBV7-2 and TRBJ1-5; no reliable D call. This CDR3 region has 14 residues. V lost 2 bases and J 0 bases, leaving 5 bases between the germline ends. Per germline, CDR1 SGHTA and CDR2 FQGNSA. The CDR3 nucleotides are TGTGCCAGCAGCTTACTTTATAGCAATCAGCCCCAGCATTTT. This codes for CASSLLYSNQPQHF.

In this sample, this clonotype is medium-sized (0.01 to 0.1%). V usage is TRBV28 and J usage is TRBJ1-5; D unclear. The CDR3 is 17 residues long. The germline V gene has CDR1 MDHEN and CDR2 SYDVKM. V lost 6 bases to trimming and J lost 0 bases, with 18 bases between them. CDR3 nucleotide sequence: TGTGCCAGCAGGCAAGGACGGCTTGCCCCTAGCAATCAGCCCCAGCATTTT. Encoded protein: CASRQGRLAPSNQPQHF.

This clonotype occurred a few times. J is TRBJ1-1 and V is TRBV6-1, with a possible D match to TRBD1 (5 bases). The CDR3 extends over 14 amino acids. The germline gives CDR1 MNHNS, CDR2 SASEGT. V lost 2 bases and J 3 bases, leaving 10 bases between the germline ends. This CDR3 reads CASSELQGDTEAFF. The DNA for the CDR3 is TGTGCCAGCAGTGAACTGCAGGGAGACACTGAAGCTTTCTTT.

This clonotype was observed many times. The rearrangement links TRBV30 to TRBJ2-6, with a possible D match to TRBD1 (6 bases). The CDR3 consists of 21 residues. V shed 1 base and J shed 0 bases, with 25 bases lying between them. Germline CDR1 and CDR2: GTSNPN and SVGIG (reference sequence). CDR3 DNA: TGTGCCTGGAGTGACCCCCGGACAGAGCGCGTTCTCCCCTCTGGGGCCAACGTCCTGACTTTC. This gives the protein CAWSDPRTERVLPSGANVLTF.

V usage is TRBV4-2 and J usage is TRBJ2-1; a possible D gene is TRBD2 (5 bases). Trimming pared 6 bases from V and 7 bases from J, leaving 13 bases between. This CDR3 spans 13 amino acids. The germline V gene encodes CDR1 LGHNA and CDR2 YNFKEQ. The CDR3 nucleotides are TGTGCCAGCAGTATAGGACTTTCTAATGAGCAGTTCTTC. It encodes CASSIGLSNEQFF.

This clonotype was observed at least ten times. CDR3 residues: CASRRTADTQYF. CDR3 nucleotide sequence: TGTGCCAGCCGCCGTACCGCAGATACGCAGTATTTT. The V and J genes are TRBV28 and TRBJ2-3; D not certain. V was clipped by 8 bases and J by 4 bases, with 10 bases between them. From germline, CDR1 is MDHEN and CDR2 SYDVKM. CDR3 size: 12 residues.

This clonotype has ten or more counts. The V call is TRBV28, the J call TRBJ2-7; D not certain. Deletions cut 8 bases from V and 0 bases from J, with 17 bases between. CDR3 size: 15 residues. Germline V gives CDR1 MDHEN, CDR2 SYDVKM. CDR3 sequence reads: CASAPPSFYSYEQYF. The CDR3 region has the DNA TGTGCCAGCGCCCCGCCAAGCTTTTACTCCTACGAGCAGTACTTC.

This clonotype was counted ten times or more. The genes are TRBV6-5 and TRBJ2-1; TRBD2 matches at 12 bases. Germline CDR1 and CDR2: MNHEY and SVGAGI. The CDR3 spans 16 residues. The junction had 9 bases not matched to a gene; V was cut back by 7 bases and J by 5 bases. CDR3 DNA sequence: TGTGCCAGCACCAGGACTAGCGGGGCAATTCACAATGAGCAGTTCTTC. Protein product: CASTRTSGAIHNEQFF.

V gene TRBV6-1 combines with J gene TRBJ2-3; D is perhaps TRBD1 (6 bases). The CDR3 contains 13 residues. Trimming stripped 2 bases from V and 4 bases from J, with 7 bases between. Germline V gene sequence: CDR1 MNHNS, CDR2 SASEGT. The CDR3 DNA follows: TGTGCCAGCAGTGAACAGGGGTCAGATACGCAGTATTTT. Translated, it gives CASSEQGSDTQYF.

This clonotype rates as medium-sized. The chain recombines TRBV28 with TRBJ2-1; D ambiguous. The germline V gene has CDR1 MDHEN and CDR2 SYDVKM. V was trimmed by 5 bases and J by 3 bases, leaving 17 bases between them. This CDR3 is 16 amino acids long. The CDR3 coding sequence is TGTGCCAGCAGTGAACCTGTAGCCTATAACTACAATGAGCAGTTCTTC. Its protein product is CASSEPVAYNYNEQFF. Based on the CDR3 plus reference TRBV28 and TRBJ2-1, the full variable domain is DVKVTQSSRYLVKRTGEKVFLECVQDMDHENMFWYRQDPGLGLRLIYFSYDVKMKEKGDIPEGYSVSREKKERFSLILESASTNQTSMYLCASSEPVAYNYNEQFFGPGTRLTVL.

Note on this clonotype: This clone may be a read error of a much larger clone one base away. The chain joins TRBV4-2 to TRBJ2-5, with D maybe TRBD1 (6 bases). The V gene's germline CDR1 is LGHNA and CDR2 YNFKEQ. This CDR3 has 17 residues. The CDR3 sequence is CANSQVTSRDKQETQYF. CDR3 coding DNA: TGTGCCAACAGCCAAGTCACGAGCCGGGACAAGCAAGAGACCCAGTACTTC.

The table lists this clonotype with many counts. J is TRBJ2-1 and V is TRBV19; no reliable D call. From germline, CDR1 is LNHDA and CDR2 SQIVND (reference sequence). This CDR3 is built from 11 residues. The ends were cut back, 5 bases at V and 1 base at J, with 0 bases in the middle. CDR3 sequence reads: CASSSYNEQFF. The CDR3 bases are TGTGCCAGTAGTTCCTACAATGAGCAGTTCTTC.

The rearrangement joins TRBV20-1 to TRBJ2-5; D may be TRBD1 (5 bases). Germline CDR1 is DFQATT and CDR2 is SNEGSKA (reference sequence). The CDR3 is made up of 15 amino acids. Trimming took 6 bases from V and 1 from J, leaving 18 bases between them. The CDR3 reads CSARRVGAVQETQYF. DNA of the CDR3: TGCAGTGCGCGTCGGGTAGGGGCCGTCCAAGAGACCCAGTACTTC.

In its sample, this clonotype ranks as medium-sized. In nucleotides, the CDR3 is TGCGCCAGCAGTCGGACAGATAACACTGAAGCTTTCTTT. It translates to CASSRTDNTEAFF. V gene TRBV10-1 combines with J gene TRBJ1-1, with D possibly being TRBD1 (6 bases). CDR3 size: 13 residues. CDR1 WNHNN and CDR2 SYGVQD come from the germline V gene (reference sequence). The V and J ends lost 5 bases and 2 bases respectively, with 9 bases between them.

This clonotype was observed many times. The rearrangement uses TRBV9 and TRBJ1-6; weak D call: TRBD1 (5 bases). CDR1 is SGDLS and CDR2 is YYNGEE in the germline V gene. The CDR3 contains 15 residues. The V gene lost 0 bases and the J gene lost 3 bases, with 7 bases spanning the gap. In DNA form, the CDR3 reads TGTGCCAGCAGCGTAGCAGGGTTCTATAATTCACCCCTCCACTTT. Its translation is CASSVAGFYNSPLHF.

This clonotype is medium-sized within its sample. The rearrangement joins TRBV12-3 or TRBV12-4 to TRBJ1-5; D is unresolved. This CDR3 has 14 amino acids. The V gene lost 1 base and the J gene lost 1 base, with 5 bases spanning the gap. DNA of the CDR3: TGTGCCAGCAGTTTAGGGGGAAGCAATCAGCCCCAGCATTTT. Amino acid sequence: CASSLGGSNQPQHF.

This clonotype was seen many times. The chain links TRBV18 to TRBJ1-1; no firm D call. Germline V gene sequence: CDR1 KGHSH, CDR2 LQKENI. The V end lost 3 bases, the J end lost 3 bases, and 8 bases lay between the germline ends. This CDR3 is built from 13 residues. CDR3 nucleotides: TGTGCCAGCTCACCTAACAGCTACACTGAAGCTTTCTTT. It encodes CASSPNSYTEAFF.

This clonotype was counted ten times or more. The V gene is TRBV30, the J gene TRBJ2-2; D uncertain. Trimming cost V 0 bases and J 4 bases, with 9 bases left between them. Germline V CDR1 and CDR2: GTSNPN, SVGIG (reference sequence). The CDR3 length is 14 residues. For the CDR3, the DNA is TGTGCCTGGAGTGTTGTAGGGTCCACCGGGGAGCTGTTTTTT. It codes for CAWSVVGSTGELFF.